The next 21 T cell receptor beta chains were all read from a single sample in a study of cytomegalovirus exposure and HLA in healthy donors. Amplification used 60 Vbeta primers and 13 Jbeta primers. The data were produced by immunoSEQ multiplex PCR, yet TCRdb's version contains in-frame clones alone and is incomplete. The sample lists about 130,000 clones; approximately 81% were seen once. Source material: PBMCs. Source of these receptors: a man in his late teens or twenties in good health and CMV-seronegative.

The sample holds a few counts of this clone. This sequence joins TRBV4-1 and TRBJ2-5; D remains unclear. V shed 3 bases and J shed 5 bases, with 13 bases lying between them. This CDR3 region has 14 residues. CDR1 is MGHRA, CDR2 YSYEKL, per germline. CDR3 sequence: CASSQSENWETQYF. As DNA, the CDR3 is TGCGCCAGCAGCCAGAGTGAAAATTGGGAGACCCAGTACTTC.

This chain connects TRBV19 to TRBJ2-1, with 7 bases matching TRBD1. Germline lookup yields CDR1 LNHDA and CDR2 SQIVND (reference sequence). There are 15 residues in the CDR3. Unmatched junction bases numbered 7, after V lost 6 bases and J lost 2 bases. CDR3 bases: TGTGCCAGTAGCCGACCTGGGACAGCCTACAATGAGCAGTTCTTC. Residues: CASSRPGTAYNEQFF.

The V and J genes are TRBV10-3 and TRBJ2-3, with 8 bases that match TRBD1. This CDR3 is 15 amino acids long. The V gene's germline CDR1 is ENHRY and CDR2 SYGVKD. The trim removed 6 bases at V and 0 bases at J, leaving 5 bases unmatched. For the CDR3, the DNA is TGTGCCATCAGAGGACAGGGCCTTAGCACAGATACGCAGTATTTT. This sequence encodes CAIRGQGLSTDTQYF.

The rearrangement uses TRBV11-2 and TRBJ2-7, with D hard to call. V lost 1 base and J lost 0, with 4 bases in between. The CDR3 contains 13 residues. The germline V gene encodes CDR1 SGHAT and CDR2 FQNNGV. DNA for the CDR3: TGTGCCAGCAGCTTAGCCAGCTCCTACGAGCAGTACTTC. It specifies CASSLASSYEQYF.

This chain uses TRBV5-1 with TRBJ2-7; D may be TRBD2 (5 bases). Germline V lookup: CDR1 SGHRS, CDR2 YFSETQ. The CDR3 has 14 residues. V lost 4 bases, J lost 0 bases, and 11 bases lay in between. CDR3 coding DNA: TGCGCCAGCAGCGCGGGTGGGAGCTCCTACGAGCAGTACTTC. It is translated as CASSAGGSSYEQYF. Together with reference TRBV5-1 and TRBJ2-7, the CDR3 gives the full variable domain: KAGVTQTPRYLIKTRGQQVTLSCSPISGHRSVSWYQQTPGQGLQFLFEYFSETQRNKGNFPGRFSGRQFSNSRSEMNVSTLELGDSALYLCASSAGGSSYEQYFGPGTRLTVT.

This chain joins TRBV12-5 and TRBJ1-5; weak D call: TRBD1 (6 bases). The CDR3 has 19 residues. Trimming cost V 1 base and J 2 bases, with 21 bases left between them. Per germline, CDR1 LGHNT and CDR2 FRNRAP. The CDR3 loop is CASGLANRESFNGNQPQHF. The CDR3 nucleotides read TGTGCTAGTGGTTTGGCCAACAGGGAGTCGTTTAACGGCAATCAGCCCCAGCATTTT.

The chain links TRBV29-1 to TRBJ2-5; tentatively, D is TRBD2 (6 bases). There are 12 residues in the CDR3. Per germline, CDR1 SQVTM and CDR2 ANQGSEA. Trimming removed 7 bases from V and 4 bases from J, with 13 bases in between. The CDR3 region is CSGKGTLETQYF. The CDR3, as DNA: TGCAGCGGGAAGGGGACTTTAGAGACCCAGTACTTC. Using reference TRBV29-1 and TRBJ2-5 for the parts outside the CDR3, the full variable domain is SAVISQKPSRDICQRGTSLTIQCQVDSQVTMMFWYRQQPGQSLTLIATANQGSEATYESGFVIDKFPISRPNLTFSTLTVSNMSPEDSSIYLCSGKGTLETQYFGPGTRLLVL.

This clone was seen a few times. The chain couples TRBV20-1 to TRBJ2-5; no firm D call. Germline lookup yields CDR1 DFQATT and CDR2 SNEGSKA (reference sequence). V was pared by 4 bases and J by 5 bases, with 5 bases between. There are 10 residues in the CDR3. This chain's CDR3 is CSAIGETQYF. CDR3 bases: TGCAGTGCTATTGGCGAGACCCAGTACTTC.

This clone has a handful of counts. The rearrangement uses TRBV7-2 and TRBJ1-6; unclear D gene. Trimming shortened V by 6 bases and J by 9 bases, and 9 bases separated the two germline ends. CDR3 length: 12 residues. The V gene's germline CDR1 is SGHTA and CDR2 FQGNSA. As DNA, the CDR3 is TGTGCCAGCAGTCCTAGATCTTCACCCCTCCACTTT. Translated, it gives CASSPRSSPLHF.

The rearrangement joins TRBV7-9 to TRBJ2-3, with TRBD2 as a possible D gene (8 bases). V was pared by 5 bases and J by 4 bases, with 25 bases between. Germline loops: CDR1 SEHNR, CDR2 FQNEAQ (reference sequence). This CDR3 has 18 amino acids. In DNA form, the CDR3 reads TGTGCCAGCAGCCCCAGGGGGGGGGCGGGGGGCCACTCAGATACGCAGTATTTT. It translates to CASSPRGGAGGHSDTQYF.

The chain carries TRBV10-3 and TRBJ2-7, with 8 bases that match TRBD1. J lost 4 bases, V lost 7 bases, and 6 bases had no gene match. The CDR3 is 13 amino acids. CDR1 and CDR2 (germline): ENHRY, SYGVKD. The CDR3 nucleotides read TGTGCCATCATGGGGACAGGTACTTACGAGCAGTACTTC. Translating it yields CAIMGTGTYEQYF.

This chain links TRBV5-4 with TRBJ2-3, with 7 bases that match TRBD1. Germline trimming cut 4 bases from V and 6 bases from J; bases unmatched to any gene: 11. Germline V CDR1 and CDR2: SGHNT, YYREEE (reference sequence). The CDR3 runs to 15 residues. CDR3 in amino acids: CASSSRDSRGDTQYF. The CDR3 nucleotides are TGTGCCAGCAGCAGCCGGGACAGCCGCGGGGATACGCAGTATTTT.

This clone was found a few times. The chain employs TRBV29-1 and TRBJ1-1; D may be TRBD1 (5 bases). The CDR3 length is 13 residues. Trimming removed 5 bases at V and 4 bases at J, with 14 bases between. Germline V gene lookup returns CDR1 SQVTM and CDR2 ANQGSEA. CDR3 in DNA: TGCAGCGTTCACGGGGGGGTAGGCACTGAAGCTTTCTTT. Its translation is CSVHGGVGTEAFF.

This clone was observed a single time. This rearrangement joins TRBV9 to TRBJ1-5; D is unclear. V lost 0 bases and J 0 bases, leaving 4 bases between the germline ends. The CDR3 spans 14 residues. CDR1 is SGDLS and CDR2 is YYNGEE in the germline V gene. The CDR3 loop reads CASSVGASNQPQHF. The CDR3 DNA sequence: TGTGCCAGCAGCGTAGGAGCTAGCAATCAGCCCCAGCATTTT.

The chain's CDR3 is CASSYELRGISTDTQYF. In DNA form, the CDR3 reads TGTGCCAGCAGCTATGAGCTGCGGGGGATCAGCACAGATACGCAGTATTTT. The genes are TRBV7-6 and TRBJ2-3; 7 positions match TRBD2. After removal of 4 bases from V and 0 bases from J, the junction contained 10 bases not matched to a gene. This CDR3 comprises 17 residues. CDR1 SGHVS and CDR2 FNYEAQ come from the germline V gene.

The J gene is TRBJ1-5, the V gene TRBV28; D perhaps matches TRBD1 (6 bases). The CDR3 loop spans 13 amino acids. Trimming took off 5 bases at V and 6 bases at J, with 11 bases between the two ends. The germline V gene has CDR1 MDHEN and CDR2 SYDVKM. Here the CDR3 DNA reads TGTGCCAGCAGTAATAGGGGGTTTCAGCCCCAGCATTTT. This sequence encodes CASSNRGFQPQHF.

The J gene is TRBJ2-7, the V gene TRBV5-1; TRBD1 matches 10 bases. The junction had 7 bases not matched to a gene; V was cut back by 5 bases and J by 5 bases. Germline CDR1 is SGHRS and CDR2 is YFSETQ. CDR3 length: 14 amino acids. This CDR3 is CASRPTGGLDEQYF. CDR3 bases: TGCGCCAGCAGACCGACAGGGGGCCTCGACGAGCAGTACTTC.

This clone has a handful of counts. The chain links TRBV11-2 to TRBJ2-3; 7 nucleotides match TRBD2. Looked up from germline, CDR1 is SGHAT and CDR2 is FQNNGV. J gave up 6 bases and V 5 bases, and 11 bases lay outside the gene matches. The CDR3 totals 15 residues. The CDR3 region has the DNA TGTGCCAGCAGCCGAATCCGGACTAGTTCTGATACGCAGTATTTT. Translated, it gives CASSRIRTSSDTQYF. Full variable domain (remainder filled in from reference TRBV11-2 and TRBJ2-3): EAGVAQSPRYKIIEKRQSVAFWCNPISGHATLYWYQQILGQGPKLLIQFQNNGVVDDSQLPKDRFSAERLKGVDSTLKIQPAKLEDSAVYLCASSRIRTSSDTQYFGPGTRLTVL.

The CDR3 here is CASRAGTGRLYEQYF. The CDR3, as DNA: TGTGCCAGCAGAGCCGGGACAGGGAGACTCTACGAGCAGTACTTC. This chain connects TRBV2 to TRBJ2-7, with TRBD1 matching 9 bases. The junction had 9 bases not matched to a gene; V was cut back by 6 bases and J by 3 bases. Looked up from germline, CDR1 is SNHLY and CDR2 is FYNNEI. This CDR3 has 15 amino acids.

The chain recombines TRBV4-1 with TRBJ2-5, with 8 bases aligning to TRBD2. V shed 2 bases and J 2 bases; nucleotides not matched to a gene: 4. There are 15 residues in the CDR3. Germline V CDR1 and CDR2: MGHRA, YSYEKL. CDR3 in DNA: TGCGCCAGCAGCCAAAGCGGGGGCCAACAAGAGACCCAGTACTTC. Translating it yields CASSQSGGQQETQYF.

V usage is TRBV6-1 and J usage is TRBJ2-1, with TRBD2 matching over 10 bases. The CDR3 covers 17 residues. The J segment lost 3 bases and the V segment lost 4 bases, leaving 9 bases of the junction unmatched. CDR1 and CDR2 (germline): MNHNS, SASEGT. The DNA of the CDR3 is TGTGCCAGCAGTGTTCGTAGCGGGGGGTTTAACTACAATGAGCAGTTCTTC. Translation: CASSVRSGGFNYNEQFF.